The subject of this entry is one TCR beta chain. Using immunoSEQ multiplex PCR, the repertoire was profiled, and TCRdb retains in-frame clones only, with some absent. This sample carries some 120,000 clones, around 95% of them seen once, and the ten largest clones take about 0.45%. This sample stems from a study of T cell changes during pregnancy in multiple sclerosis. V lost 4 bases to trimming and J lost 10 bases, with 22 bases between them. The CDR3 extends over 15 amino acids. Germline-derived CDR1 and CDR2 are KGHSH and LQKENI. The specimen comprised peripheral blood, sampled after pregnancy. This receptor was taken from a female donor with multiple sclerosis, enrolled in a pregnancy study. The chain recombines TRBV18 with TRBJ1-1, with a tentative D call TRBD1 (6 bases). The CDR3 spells CASSLGQRPTGIAFF. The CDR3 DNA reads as TGTGCCAGCTCACTAGGGCAACGCCCAACAGGGATAGCTTTCTTT.